This T cell receptor beta chain was sequenced for a study of T-cell memory formation after mild COVID-19. Study in general: The study found TCR clusters largely donor specific.

On this clonotype: Its antigen is currently unknown.

A single record per CDR3 protein comes from TCRdb applying MiXCR to the 5' RACE reads. This table has about 320,000 distinct CDR3 sequences, 13% to 15% appearing once. Study results and limitations: Pre-infection memory carried some responding clones, suggesting that cross-reactive memory joined. Day 37-peaking second-wave clones had unconfirmed SARS-CoV-2 specificity.

This CDR3 contains 15 residues. Germline lookup yields CDR1 SGHTA and CDR2 FQGNSA. The J segment lost 2 bases and the V segment lost 5 bases, leaving 4 bases of the junction unmatched. The sample comprised PBMCs or a T cell subset sorted from them (not recorded which). The rearrangement uses TRBV7-2 and TRBJ2-7; TRBD2 agrees at 12 bases. The clonotype originates from a man in his late teens or twenties who had mild COVID-19 (a few samples of this study predate the infection). Cell type and time point are not known. CDR3: CASSEGLAGTYEQYV. The CDR3 nucleotides read TGTGCCAGCAGCGAAGGACTAGCGGGGACCTACGAGCAGTACGTC.